The 20 T cell receptor beta chains in this list originate from one sample, sequenced in a study of T cells in Graves' hyperthyroidism and ophthalmopathy. TCR beta CDR3 regions were amplified from RNA. Researchers ran a first-round RT-PCR on the TCR CDR3 using the HTBI primer set. TCRdb reprocessed the multiplex PCR reads via MiXCR and lists one record per CDR3 protein. The sample shows around 700,000 distinct CDR3 sequences, roughly 32% of them seen only once. Sequenced input: blood. These receptors all come from a woman aged 40-49 years with Graves' hyperthyroidism.

The rearrangement joins TRBV11-2 to TRBJ2-5, with 14 bases identical to TRBD2. This CDR3 has 16 amino acids. Losses at the gene ends were 5 bases for V and 1 base for J; bases not matched to a gene: 3. Per germline, CDR1 SGHAT and CDR2 FQNNGV. CDR3 region: CASSVGLAGGQETQYF. As DNA, the CDR3 is TGTGCCAGCAGCGTTGGACTAGCGGGAGGCCAAGAGACCCAGTACTTC. The full variable domain, its missing parts supplied by reference TRBV11-2 and TRBJ2-5, is EAGVAQSPRYKIIEKRQSVAFWCNPISGHATLYWYQQILGQGPKLLIQFQNNGVVDDSQLPKDRFSAERLKGVDSTLKIQPAKLEDSAVYLCASSVGLAGGQETQYFGPGTRLLVL.

This chain joins TRBV7-8 and TRBJ2-2; D unresolved. The CDR3 contains 17 residues. CDR1 SGHVS and CDR2 FQNEAQ come from the germline V gene. The V end was cut by 2 bases, the J end by 6 bases, with 19 bases between. CDR3 sequence: CASSLQTPSRIAGELFF. DNA for the CDR3: TGTGCCAGCAGCTTACAAACTCCCTCTAGAATCGCCGGGGAGCTGTTTTTT.

Details on this clonotype: A much more abundant neighbour one base away suggests this may be a read error. The rearrangement links TRBV19 to TRBJ2-5; the match to TRBD2 covers 7 bases. The J call may be incorrect, as the DNA end agrees better with TRBJ2-1. The CDR3 is 16 amino acids. CDR1 is LNHDA, CDR2 SQIVND, per germline (reference sequence). This CDR3 reads CASSLSLTGRQETQFF. The CDR3 DNA follows: TGTGCCAGTAGCCTTTCGCTTACCGGGAGGCAGGAGACCCAGTTCTTC.

This clonotype appeared many times. The chain recombines TRBV9 with TRBJ1-5; perhaps TRBD1 as D (6 bases). Germline CDR1 SGDLS, CDR2 YYNGEE. Trimming removed 0 bases from V and 5 bases from J, with 9 bases in between. This CDR3 has 14 amino acids. Here the CDR3 DNA reads TGTGCCAGCAGCGTAGCAGGGGAACATCAGCCCCAGCATTTT. Translation: CASSVAGEHQPQHF.

This clonotype was seen many times. CDR3 sequence: CASSDSGGYTF. The CDR3 coding sequence is TGTGCCAGCAGTGACTCCGGTGGCTACACCTTC. The chain recombines TRBV6-4 with TRBJ1-2; D not resolved. V lost 0 bases and J lost 7, with 3 bases in between. CDR1 and CDR2 (germline): MRHNA, SNTAGT. The CDR3 is 11 amino acids.

In nucleotides, the CDR3 is TGTGCCAGCAGTTGGGACAGGGCCTCTGAAGCTTTCTTT. Protein: CASSWDRASEAFF. This sequence joins TRBV6-5 and TRBJ1-1, with 9 bases identical to TRBD1. With V trimmed by 4 bases and J by 6 bases, 3 bases remained unmatched. This CDR3 region has 13 residues. Germline loops: CDR1 MNHEY, CDR2 SVGAGI.

This clonotype was counted ten times or more. The CDR3 sequence: CASSLVLGVTEAFF. CDR3 sequence (DNA): TGTGCCAGCAGCTTAGTTTTGGGGGTCACTGAAGCTTTCTTT. This sequence joins TRBV7-2 and TRBJ1-1; TRBD1 might be the D (5 bases). V lost 1 base and J 4 bases, leaving 10 bases between the germline ends. The germline V gene encodes CDR1 SGHTA and CDR2 FQGNSA. This CDR3 has 14 residues. The entire variable domain, with the rest obtained from reference TRBV7-2 and TRBJ1-1, is as follows: GAGVSQSPSNKVTEKGKDVELRCDPISGHTALYWYRQSLGQGLEFLIYFQGNSAPDKSGLPSDRFSAERTGGSVSTLTIQRTQQEDSAVYLCASSLVLGVTEAFFGQGTRLTVV.

The rearrangement joins TRBV11-2 to TRBJ1-2, with TRBD1 identical over 7 bases. Germline V gene sequence: CDR1 SGHAT, CDR2 FQNNGV. This CDR3 comprises 12 residues. J was trimmed by 8 bases and V by 6 bases; bases with no gene match: 6. The CDR3 nucleotides are TGTGCCAGCAGGGTGCCGGGACAGGGCTACACCTTC. This encodes CASRVPGQGYTF.

This clonotype has only one observation. The chain is built from TRBV27 and TRBJ2-7; D is uncertain. The CDR3 contains 14 residues. With 2 bases removed from V and 3 bases from J, the gap between germline ends came to 11 bases. Germline loops: CDR1 MNHEY, CDR2 SMNVEV (reference sequence). The CDR3 sequence is CASSLRSPFYEQYF. CDR3 nucleotide sequence: TGTGCCAGCAGTTTAAGATCCCCGTTCTACGAGCAGTACTTC.

About this clonotype itself: A read error is likely, as this CDR3 ends without the conserved phenylalanine or tryptophan. V usage is TRBV20-1 and J usage is TRBJ1-1, with D uncertain. Trimming removed 0 bases from V and 4 bases from J, with 12 bases in between. Germline CDR1 reads DFQATT; CDR2 reads SNEGSKA (reference sequence). This CDR3 contains 14 residues. CDR3 sequence (DNA): TGCAGTGCTAGAGATCTGGCCAGCTCCACTGAAGCTTTCCTT. As protein: CSARDLASSTEAFL.

This clonotype was seen repeatedly, ten times or more. The chain employs TRBV10-1 and TRBJ1-2; D gene uncertain. Germline lookup yields CDR1 WNHNN and CDR2 SYGVQD (reference sequence). Trimming took 4 bases from V and 8 from J, leaving 11 bases between them. This CDR3 comprises 12 residues. This chain's CDR3 is CASSGELGGYTF. The CDR3 DNA sequence: TGCGCCAGCAGTGGGGAACTCGGGGGCTACACCTTC.

At least ten counts were recorded for this clonotype. The chain employs TRBV7-9 and TRBJ1-1, with D hard to call. The ends were cut back, 7 bases at V and 5 bases at J, with 20 bases in the middle. The germline V gene encodes CDR1 SEHNR and CDR2 FQNEAQ (reference sequence). The CDR3 sequence is 15 residues long. The CDR3 region is CASTPAGFGVTEAFF. CDR3 in DNA: TGTGCCAGCACCCCGGCGGGGTTTGGAGTGACTGAAGCTTTCTTT.

The chain joins TRBV28 to TRBJ1-4; TRBD1 agrees at 9 bases. J lost 8 bases, V lost 5 bases, and 9 bases had no gene match. Germline V gene data show CDR1 as MDHEN and CDR2 as SYDVKM. The CDR3 is made up of 15 amino acids. CDR3 coding DNA: TGTGCCAGCAGTATGCCCCCGGGACAGGGCGAAAAACTGTTTTTT. Translating gives CASSMPPGQGEKLFF.

As regards this clonotype: This likely comes from a read error, as the CDR3 has no conserved phenylalanine or tryptophan at its end. The genes are TRBV6-6 and TRBJ1-2; weak D call: TRBD1 (6 bases). The V end was cut by 5 bases, the J end by 3 bases, with 13 bases between. The CDR3 spans 14 residues. CDR1 and CDR2 (germline): MNHNY, SVGAGI (reference sequence). For the CDR3, the DNA is TGTGCCAGCAGTGAAACAGGGACGGACTATGGCTACACCTAC. Its protein product is CASSETGTDYGYTY.

The V gene is TRBV20-1, the J gene TRBJ2-2; D unresolved. The germline CDR1 and CDR2 sequences are DFQATT and SNEGSKA (reference sequence). Trimming removed 3 bases from V and 0 bases from J, with 17 bases in between. The CDR3 runs 17 residues. Here the CDR3 DNA reads TGCAGTGCTAGGGTATTTCTACGGCTCGCGAACACCGGGGAGCTGTTTTTT. It translates to CSARVFLRLANTGELFF.

About this clonotype: A much bigger clone sits one base away, suggesting this may be a read error. The gene calls are TRBV12-3 or TRBV12-4 and TRBJ2-6; unclear D gene. The CDR3 runs 14 residues. CDR3 loop: CASSLGAQANALTF. The CDR3 DNA is TGTGCCAGCAGTTTAGGCGCGCAAGCCAACGCCCTGACTTTC.

To note about this clonotype: The junction and the germline gene differ at one end; a read error may be behind it. The genes are TRBV7-2 and TRBJ2-5, with 7 bases matching TRBD1. CDR1 is SGHTA, CDR2 FQGNSA, per germline. The CDR3 length is 13 residues. CDR3 sequence reads: CASSHEAGGTQYF. CDR3 bases: TGCGCCAGCAGCCATGAGGCAGGGGGGACCCAGTACTTC.

A note on this clonotype: One end of the junction fails to match germline, which may point to a read error. The V and J genes are TRBV7-6 and TRBJ1-6, with no clear D. The CDR3 contains 21 residues. CDR1 and CDR2 from the germline V gene are SGHVS and FNYEAQ. CDR3 sequence (DNA): TGTGCCGGCAGCGAAGCGCCCGGTCCGGGCCCCGCATTGGTCCTTAATTCACCCCTCCACTTT. It encodes CAGSEAPGPGPALVLNSPLHF.

The V gene is TRBV28, the J gene TRBJ1-2; 12 nucleotides line up with TRBD1. V shed 4 bases, J shed 8 bases, and the junction held 8 bases outside the gene matches. Germline CDR1 is MDHEN and CDR2 is SYDVKM. The CDR3 runs 15 residues. The CDR3 DNA reads as TGTGCCAGCAGTTCCCCGGGACAGGGGGCGCGCGGCTACACCTTC. Its translation: CASSSPGQGARGYTF.

Remarks on this clonotype: This may arise from a read error, as a much more abundant clone is one base away. The chain couples TRBV10-1 to TRBJ2-5; D is possibly TRBD2 (6 bases). This CDR3 is built from 11 residues. Germline V lookup: CDR1 WNHNN, CDR2 SYGVQD (reference sequence). With 8 bases removed from V and 9 bases from J, the gap between germline ends came to 13 bases. The CDR3 region is CASGVGEAQYF. In nucleotides, the CDR3 is TGCGCCAGCGGGGTCGGGGAGGCCCAGTACTTC.